Shown below are 10 T cell receptor beta chains from a single sample sequenced in a study of CD8 T cells in Susac syndrome. Reverse transcription used roughly 0.5 to 1 ug RNA and random hexamers. A single record per CDR3 protein comes from TCRdb applying MiXCR to the immunoSEQ multiplex PCR reads. The sample shows 130,000 to 150,000 distinct CDR3 sequences, approximately 96% of them seen only once. The material sequenced was CD4+ T cells from PBMCs. These receptors all come from a human donor with Susac syndrome.

J is TRBJ1-2 and V is TRBV27; 8 bases line up with TRBD1. Unmatched junction bases numbered 5, after V lost 5 bases and J lost 3 bases. The CDR3 contains 14 residues. Germline lookup yields CDR1 MNHEY and CDR2 SMNVEV (reference sequence). The chain's CDR3 is CASSMTGDHYGYTF. CDR3 DNA: TGTGCCAGCAGTATGACAGGGGATCACTATGGCTACACCTTC.

This chain links TRBV28 with TRBJ2-7; 8 bases agree with TRBD1. Germline CDR1 and CDR2: MDHEN and SYDVKM. This CDR3 spans 15 amino acids. V was pared by 6 bases and J by 2 bases, with 9 bases of the junction left unmatched. The CDR3 bases are TGTGCCAGCAGACCCCAGGGGGCTGGGCCCTACGAGCAGTACTTC. As protein: CASRPQGAGPYEQYF.

On this clonotype itself: Mismatch with germline at one junction end may stem from a read error. The chain links TRBV29-1 to TRBJ1-1, with D possibly matching TRBD1 (5 bases). CDR1 is SQVTM and CDR2 is ANQGSEA in the germline V gene. The CDR3 has 14 residues. CDR3 amino acids: CSVEGRVMNTEAFF. CDR3 DNA: TGCAGCGTTGAAGGCAGGGTCATGAACACTGAAGCCTTCTTT.

J is TRBJ1-1 and V is TRBV20-1, with 12 bases aligning to TRBD1. CDR3 length equals 14 residues. Germline trimming cut 6 bases from V and 4 bases from J; bases unmatched to any gene: 6. CDR1 and CDR2 (germline): DFQATT, SNEGSKA (reference sequence). CDR3 bases: TGCAGTGCCCGGGACAGGGGGCCGGTCACTGAAGCTTTCTTT. Its translation is CSARDRGPVTEAFF.

V and J are TRBV20-1 and TRBJ2-6; D call uncertain. V dropped 6 bases and J dropped 2 bases, with 2 bases sitting between them. The CDR3 has 11 residues. Germline CDR1 and CDR2: DFQATT and SNEGSKA (reference sequence). The CDR3 DNA reads as TGCAGTGCGGCTGGGGCCAACGTCCTGACTTTC. It is translated as CSAAGANVLTF.

J is TRBJ2-5 and V is TRBV3-1; possibly TRBD1 for D (5 bases). CDR3 size: 12 residues. Trimming removed 10 bases from V and 5 bases from J, with 14 bases in between. Germline values: CDR1 LGHDT, CDR2 YNNKEL (reference sequence). In DNA, the CDR3 is TGTGCCACCTGGGGCCCGGAGGAGACCCAGTACTTC. Translating gives CATWGPEETQYF.

The J gene is TRBJ2-6, the V gene TRBV7-3; tentative D call: TRBD2 (6 bases). The germline V and J ends were trimmed by 3 bases and 3 bases, with 9 bases remaining between them. The germline V gene has CDR1 SGHTA and CDR2 FQGTGA. The CDR3 spans 15 residues. The CDR3 DNA reads TGTGCCAGCAGCTTGGAGGGGCATGGGGCCAACGTCCTGACTTTC. The encoded protein is CASSLEGHGANVLTF.

This rearrangement joins TRBV7-9 to TRBJ1-2; D is unresolved. V was pared by 0 bases and J by 8 bases, with 10 bases between. Germline CDR1 SEHNR, CDR2 FQNEAQ (reference sequence). This CDR3 is built from 13 residues. In DNA form, the CDR3 reads TGTGCCAGCAGCTTAGCACCAGGAGAGGGCTACACCTTC. Amino acid sequence: CASSLAPGEGYTF.

The chain has TRBV20-1 and TRBJ2-7; D remains ambiguous. The germline V and J ends were trimmed by 6 bases and 5 bases, with 17 bases remaining between them. The CDR3 has 13 residues. The germline gives CDR1 DFQATT, CDR2 SNEGSKA (reference sequence). The CDR3 loop reads CSAQRPNVHEQYF. The DNA of the CDR3 is TGCAGTGCCCAGAGGCCAAACGTCCACGAGCAGTACTTC.

The rearrangement joins TRBV27 to TRBJ1-2, with D possibly being TRBD1 (5 bases). The CDR3 sequence is 15 residues long. Between the trimmed V and J ends, which lost 6 bases and 8 bases, there was a span of 22 bases. Germline V gives CDR1 MNHEY, CDR2 SMNVEV (reference sequence). The CDR3: CASRYLGRAKMGYTF. The CDR3, as DNA: TGTGCCAGCAGATACCTGGGACGGGCCAAGATGGGCTACACCTTC.